Listed here are 5 T cell receptor beta chains from one sample, sequenced in a study of T cells in women clearing cervical HPV infection. Measured with immunoSEQ multiplex PCR; TCRdb has only the in-frame clones, and not every one. The sample totals some 39,000 clones. Sequenced material: blood buffy coat. These TCRs come from a woman between 18 and 70 years old with a cervical HPV16 infection that either progressed to CIN3+ or cleared (not recorded which).

About this clone: The CDR3 extends 3 residues past the end of the read, so its final part is completed from the germline J gene. V usage is TRBV6-1 and J usage is TRBJ1-2, with D maybe TRBD1 (6 bases). CDR3 length: 13 residues. Germline V gene sequence: CDR1 MNHNS, CDR2 SASEGT. The DNA read from the CDR3 is TGTGCCAGCAGTGAAGCGTGGGAGGGGGAC. This gives the protein CASSEAWEGD. The whole CDR3 protein is CASSEAWEGDYTF.

Regarding this clone: The observed sequence ends 3 residues before the CDR3 terminus, with the missing tail filled in from the germline J gene. The genes are TRBV30 and TRBJ1-2, with unresolved D. The CDR3 is 14 residues long. Deletions cut 1 base from V and 6 bases from J, with 15 bases between. Germline V gives CDR1 GTSNPN, CDR2 SVGIG (reference sequence). Incomplete CDR3 DNA: TGTGCCTGGAGTGATTGGAGAAGGGTGGATGGC. Encoded protein: CAWSDWRRVDG. The whole CDR3 protein reads CAWSDWRRVDGYTF.

About this clone itself: The read terminates 3 residues ahead of where the CDR3 ends, so the germline J gene completes it. The chain joins TRBV20-1 to TRBJ2-3; D is ambiguous. CDR3 size: 11 residues. The germline V gene has CDR1 DFQATT and CDR2 SNEGSKA (reference sequence). CDR3 protein: CSASYQETQYF. The DNA read from the CDR3 is TGCAGTGCTTCCTACCAAGAGACG.

Comments on this clone: The read stops 3 residues short of the end of the CDR3; the missing end is completed from the germline J gene. The chain is built from TRBV7-6 and TRBJ2-1, with 7 bases lining up with TRBD1. CDR1 SGHVS and CDR2 FNYEAQ come from the germline V gene. The J segment lost 7 bases and the V segment lost 7 bases, leaving 10 bases of the junction unmatched. This CDR3 spans 14 amino acids. The sequenced part of the CDR3 DNA is TGTGCCAGCAACTCCAGACAGGGTCTTAATGAG. Its protein is CASNSRQGLNE. The whole CDR3 region reads CASNSRQGLNEQFF.

For this clone: The read halts 3 residues ahead of the CDR3 end, with the missing end drawn from the germline J gene. V gene TRBV5-6 combines with J gene TRBJ1-4, with TRBD1 matching 11 bases. The CDR3 contains 15 residues. The V and J ends lost 0 bases and 6 bases, in that order; junction bases with no gene match: 1. CDR1 is SGHDT and CDR2 is YYEEEE in the germline V gene. Partial CDR3 DNA: TGTGCCAGCAGCTTGGAGGGACAGGGGGATGAAAAA. It is translated as CASSLEGQGDEK. The CDR3 as a whole reads CASSLEGQGDEKLFF.